This T cell receptor beta chain came from a study of T cells in Graves' hyperthyroidism and ophthalmopathy. Study-wide background: Peripheral blood was acquired at first diagnosis, ahead of any therapy whatsoever.

Germline assignment: CDR1 MNHNS and CDR2 SASEGT. The CDR3 length is 13 residues. Between the trimmed V and J ends, which lost 8 bases and 7 bases, there was a span of 14 bases. This clonotype came up a few times. TCR beta CDR3 region amplification was performed from RNA transcripts. Initially, a first-round RT-PCR of the TCR CDR3 employed the HTBI primer set. TCRdb processed the multiplex PCR reads anew with MiXCR; each CDR3 protein has one entry. The data show 300,000 to 400,000 distinct CDR3 sequences, less than 20% seen once. The sequence was obtained from a young man with Graves' ophthalmopathy. Specimen: blood. J is TRBJ2-2 and V is TRBV6-1, with D possibly being TRBD1 or TRBD2 (7 bases each). The CDR3 loop is CASAGGGRGELFF. The CDR3 region has the DNA TGTGCCAGCGCAGGGGGAGGGCGCGGGGAGCTGTTTTTT.